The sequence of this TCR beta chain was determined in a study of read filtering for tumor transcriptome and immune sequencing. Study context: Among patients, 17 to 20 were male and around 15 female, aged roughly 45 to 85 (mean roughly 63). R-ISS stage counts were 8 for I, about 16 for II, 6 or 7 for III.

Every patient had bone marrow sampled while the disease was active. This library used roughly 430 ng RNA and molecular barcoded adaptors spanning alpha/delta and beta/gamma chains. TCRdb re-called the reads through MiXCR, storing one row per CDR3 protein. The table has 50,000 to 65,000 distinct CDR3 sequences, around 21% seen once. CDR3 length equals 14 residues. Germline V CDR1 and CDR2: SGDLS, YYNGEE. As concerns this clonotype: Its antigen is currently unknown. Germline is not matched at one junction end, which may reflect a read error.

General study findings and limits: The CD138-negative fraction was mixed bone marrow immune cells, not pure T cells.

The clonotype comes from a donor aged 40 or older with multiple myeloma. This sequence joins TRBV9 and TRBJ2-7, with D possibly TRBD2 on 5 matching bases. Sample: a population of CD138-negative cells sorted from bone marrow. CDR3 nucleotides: TGTGCCAGTAGCGTAGAAGAGTGGACCTACGCGCAGTACTTC. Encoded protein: CASSVEEWTYAQYF.